The next 27 T cell receptor beta chains were all read from a single sample in a study of T cells in Graves' hyperthyroidism and ophthalmopathy. RNA transcripts served as the template for amplifying TCR beta CDR3 regions. HTBI primers were used for first-round RT-PCR of the TCR CDR3. MiXCR, applied by TCRdb to the multiplex PCR reads, yields one record per CDR3 protein. The sample yields around 600,000 distinct CDR3 sequences, about a sixth seen once. The source material was blood. The source is a middle-aged woman with Graves' ophthalmopathy.

CDR3 in amino acids: CASSWTGEFNQPQHF. In DNA form, the CDR3 reads TGTGCCAGCAGCTGGACAGGGGAATTCAATCAGCCCCAGCATTTT. The chain is built from TRBV5-4 and TRBJ1-5; the match to TRBD1 covers 9 bases. CDR3 length equals 15 residues. Germline CDR1 and CDR2: SGHNT and YYREEE (reference sequence). Trimming took 3 bases from V and 3 from J; bases not matched to a gene: 4.

This clonotype was counted a few times. V is TRBV7-6 and J is TRBJ2-1; possible D gene TRBD1, 6 bases. Germline CDR1 reads SGHVS; CDR2 reads FNYEAQ. Trimming removed 4 bases at V and 0 bases at J, with 13 bases between. The CDR3 is 16 amino acids. The CDR3 bases are TGTGCCAGCAGCTCCCCAGGGGATAGCTCCTACAATGAGCAGTTCTTC. Encoded protein: CASSSPGDSSYNEQFF.

In this sample, this clonotype turned up many times. V gene TRBV2 combines with J gene TRBJ1-1; the match to TRBD1 covers 7 bases. J lost 4 bases, V lost 6 bases, and 8 bases had no gene match. CDR1 is SNHLY and CDR2 is FYNNEI in the germline V gene. The CDR3 covers 14 residues. The CDR3 bases are TGTGCCAGCAGGAGACAGGGTGCGGGCACTGAAGCTTTCTTT. Its translation is CASRRQGAGTEAFF.

This clonotype was recorded only once. A read error is possible here, since a much larger clone lies one base away. The rearrangement links TRBV18 to TRBJ1-5, with D perhaps matching TRBD1 (5 bases). The CDR3 totals 16 residues. Per germline, CDR1 KGHSH and CDR2 LQKENI. The V and J ends lost 3 bases and 5 bases respectively, with 17 bases between them. The chain's CDR3 is CASSPNRQQSDQPQHF. In DNA, the CDR3 is TGTGCCAGCTCACCCAATCGACAGCAGTCCGATCAGCCCCAGCATTTT. Combining the CDR3 with reference TRBV18 and TRBJ1-5 gives the whole variable domain NAGVMQNPRHLVRRRGQEARLRCSPMKGHSHVYWYRQLPEEGLKFMVYLQKENIIDESGMPKERFSAEFPKEGPSILRIQQVVRGDSAAYFCASSPNRQQSDQPQHFGDGTRLSIL.

This clonotype has more than one count but fewer than ten. The chain couples TRBV29-1 to TRBJ2-3, with D tentatively TRBD1 (5 bases). The CDR3 length is 14 residues. Germline lookup yields CDR1 SQVTM and CDR2 ANQGSEA. Trimming removed 4 bases at V and 2 bases at J, with 13 bases between. The CDR3 here is CSVAPDRLTDTQYF. CDR3 coding DNA: TGCAGCGTTGCACCCGACAGACTCACAGATACGCAGTATTTT.

This clonotype came up a few times. This chain connects TRBV5-1 to TRBJ1-1; TRBD1 matches 7 bases. Losses at the gene ends were 2 bases for V and 1 base for J; bases not matched to a gene: 5. This CDR3 is 15 amino acids long. The germline V gene encodes CDR1 SGHRS and CDR2 YFSETQ. CDR3 loop: CASSFISGGNTEAFF. DNA for the CDR3: TGCGCCAGCAGCTTTATTTCAGGGGGGAACACTGAAGCTTTCTTT.

This clonotype showed up many times. The chain links TRBV12-3 or TRBV12-4 to TRBJ1-6; TRBD1 matches at 8 bases. After removal of 5 bases from V and 8 bases from J, the junction contained 5 bases not matched to a gene. The CDR3 has 14 amino acids. The CDR3 bases are TGTGCCAGCAGTCCCGGGACAGGTTATTCACCCCTCCACTTT. Translated, it gives CASSPGTGYSPLHF.

A note on this clonotype: It may be a read error: a sequence one base away is much more abundant. The chain uses TRBV2 and TRBJ2-7; D possibly uses TRBD1 or TRBD2 (5 bases each). This CDR3 is 14 amino acids long. Trimming took 4 bases from V and 8 from J, leaving 18 bases between them. In germline, CDR1 is SNHLY, CDR2 FYNNEI. The CDR3 bases are TGTGCCAGCAGTGGGGGTGGGGACGCCCACAAGCAGTACTTC. Amino acid sequence: CASSGGGDAHKQYF.

This clonotype has only a few counts. The V call is TRBV2, the J call TRBJ1-3, with a possible D match to TRBD1 (6 bases). This CDR3 has 15 amino acids. The germline V and J ends were trimmed by 5 bases and 3 bases, with 14 bases remaining between them. Germline V gene lookup returns CDR1 SNHLY and CDR2 FYNNEI. CDR3 nucleotides: TGTGCCAGCAGTTTACAGGGTACACTTGGAAACACCATATATTTT. As protein: CASSLQGTLGNTIYF.

At least ten counts were recorded for this clonotype. The chain combines TRBV20-1 with TRBJ2-7, with 9 bases fitting TRBD1. Germline values: CDR1 DFQATT, CDR2 SNEGSKA (reference sequence). V shed 3 bases and J 1 base; nucleotides not matched to a gene: 19. This CDR3 has 19 amino acids. CDR3 bases: TGCAGTGCTAGTGATACCCGGGACAGGGATTCTACAGCTTCCTACGAGCAGTACTTC. Residues: CSASDTRDRDSTASYEQYF.

This clonotype has at least ten counts. The chain employs TRBV6-1 and TRBJ2-5; TRBD1 matches at 7 bases. V shed 10 bases, J shed 2 bases, and the junction held 13 bases outside the gene matches. Germline lookup yields CDR1 MNHNS and CDR2 SASEGT. The CDR3 loop spans 15 amino acids. The CDR3 bases are TGTGCCACCCAAACGGGGACAGCCGAACAAGAGACCCAGTACTTC. Translated, it gives CATQTGTAEQETQYF.

This clonotype was found a few times. The chain combines TRBV4-1 with TRBJ1-4; maybe TRBD1 (5 bases). This CDR3 has 16 residues. Germline V lookup: CDR1 MGHRA, CDR2 YSYEKL. The V gene lost 0 bases and the J gene lost 1 base, with 9 bases spanning the gap. CDR3 coding DNA: TGCGCCAGCAGCCAAGACAGGGTGGGAACTAATGAAAAACTGTTTTTT. Protein sequence: CASSQDRVGTNEKLFF.

This clonotype came up many times. The rearrangement joins TRBV7-2 to TRBJ2-2; D unclear. The CDR3 loop spans 14 amino acids. With 6 bases removed from V and 2 bases from J, the gap between germline ends came to 10 bases. In germline, CDR1 is SGHTA, CDR2 FQGNSA. CDR3 sequence reads: CASSSGPNTGELFF. The CDR3 bases are TGTGCCAGCAGTTCCGGCCCAAACACCGGGGAGCTGTTTTTT.

The table lists this clonotype with a few counts. The chain uses TRBV6-1 and TRBJ2-2; D gene uncertain. The CDR3 is 13 amino acids. Germline CDR1 and CDR2: MNHNS and SASEGT. The V end lost 8 bases, the J end lost 3 bases, and 10 bases lay between the germline ends. DNA for the CDR3: TGTGCCAGCGCACCCGGATACACCGGGGAGCTGTTTTTT. Translating it yields CASAPGYTGELFF.

This clonotype was found many times. V usage is TRBV7-2 and J usage is TRBJ2-1; D ambiguous. The V gene's germline CDR1 is SGHTA and CDR2 FQGNSA. V lost 5 bases and J 5 bases, leaving 10 bases between the germline ends. There are 13 residues in the CDR3. Written as DNA, the CDR3 is TGTGCCAGCAGCCCCCGTTTCCACAATGAGCAGTTCTTC. Translation gives CASSPRFHNEQFF. The whole variable domain, remainder taken from reference TRBV7-2 and TRBJ2-1, is GAGVSQSPSNKVTEKGKDVELRCDPISGHTALYWYRQSLGQGLEFLIYFQGNSAPDKSGLPSDRFSAERTGGSVSTLTIQRTQQEDSAVYLCASSPRFHNEQFFGPGTRLTVL.

This clonotype turned up a few times. This may arise from a read error, as a much more abundant clone is one base away. The V call is TRBV18, the J call TRBJ1-1, with 7 positions matching TRBD1. Germline V lookup: CDR1 KGHSH, CDR2 LQKENI. CDR3 length equals 15 residues. CDR3 amino acids: CAGSPRTGTNTEAFF. CDR3 coding DNA: TGTGCCGGCTCTCCCCGGACAGGAACGAACACTGAAGCTTTCTTT.

Many counts were recorded for this clonotype. V usage is TRBV18 and J usage is TRBJ2-1; the D call may be TRBD1 or TRBD2 (5 bases each). This CDR3 has 14 amino acids. Per germline, CDR1 KGHSH and CDR2 LQKENI. Trimming took 0 bases from V and 9 from J, leaving 12 bases between them. CDR3: CASSPPGTTREQFF. CDR3 DNA: TGTGCCAGCTCACCACCCGGGACCACCCGTGAGCAGTTCTTC.

This clonotype was observed a few times. The gene calls are TRBV11-2 and TRBJ2-7; 9 bases map to TRBD2. The end of the DNA fits TRBJ2-1 better, so the J call may be wrong. This CDR3 spans 15 amino acids. The germline V gene encodes CDR1 SGHAT and CDR2 FQNNGV. The CDR3: CASSRERGASSEQFF. The CDR3 bases are TGTGCCAGCAGCCGCGAGCGGGGGGCCTCCTCGGAGCAGTTCTTC.

Notes on this clonotype: One base away lies a much larger clone, so this may be a sequencing read error. This chain links TRBV28 with TRBJ1-1; no clear D. The CDR3 loop spans 15 amino acids. CDR1 is MDHEN and CDR2 is SYDVKM in the germline V gene. The chain's CDR3 is CASNPFGQPNTGAFF. The CDR3 DNA follows: TGTGCCAGCAATCCTTTTGGCCAGCCGAACACTGGAGCTTTCTTT.

The V and J genes are TRBV20-1 and TRBJ1-5; D is undetermined. CDR3 length: 14 amino acids. Germline CDR1 DFQATT, CDR2 SNEGSKA (reference sequence). V was pared by 3 bases and J by 3 bases, with 12 bases between. The CDR3, as DNA: TGCAGTGCTAGTCCCCAGAAGAACAATCAGCCCCAGCATTTT. Translated: CSASPQKNNQPQHF.

This clonotype was seen a few times. The chain is built from TRBV19 and TRBJ2-1, with 10 bases identical to TRBD2. CDR3 length: 15 amino acids. The germline V gene encodes CDR1 LNHDA and CDR2 SQIVND (reference sequence). Trimming took 6 bases from V and 7 from J; bases not matched to a gene: 9. The DNA for the CDR3 is TGTGCCAGTAGCAACCTAGCGGGAGCGATGAATGAGCAGTTCTTC. Translation gives CASSNLAGAMNEQFF.

This clonotype was seen ten or more times. The J gene is TRBJ2-7, the V gene TRBV20-1; 9 bases map to TRBD1. CDR1 and CDR2 (germline): DFQATT, SNEGSKA (reference sequence). The V gene end was trimmed by 6 bases and the J gene end by 3 bases; junction bases not matched to a gene: 6. The CDR3 contains 13 residues. For the CDR3, the DNA is TGCAGTGCCGCAAACAGGGGGCTCTACGAGCAGTACTTC. Its protein is CSAANRGLYEQYF.

The CDR3 DNA reads TGTGCCAGCAGCCCCAGACAGGGGACGAGAGGCAAAAACATTCAGTACTTC. Amino acids: CASSPRQGTRGKNIQYF. This chain connects TRBV11-1 to TRBJ2-4; 8 positions agree with TRBD1. The trim removed 5 bases at V and 3 bases at J, leaving 12 bases unmatched. This CDR3 comprises 17 residues. Germline V gives CDR1 SGHAT, CDR2 FQDESV (reference sequence). The variable domain in full, completed from reference TRBV11-1 and TRBJ2-4, reads EAEVAQSPRYKITEKSQAVAFWCDPISGHATLYWYRQILGQGPELLVQFQDESVVDDSQLPKDRFSAERLKGVDSTLKIQPAELGDSAMYLCASSPRQGTRGKNIQYFGAGTRLSVL.

Many counts were recorded for this clonotype. V gene TRBV5-1 combines with J gene TRBJ2-7; maybe TRBD2 (5 bases). The CDR3 consists of 13 residues. The germline V gene has CDR1 SGHRS and CDR2 YFSETQ. The V and J ends lost 6 bases and 7 bases respectively, with 17 bases between them. The CDR3 nucleotides read TGCGCCAGCAACTCGGGGTCGGGTTTTGAGCAGTACTTC. Translated, it gives CASNSGSGFEQYF.

This clonotype occurred a few times. This rearrangement joins TRBV7-2 to TRBJ2-7; D uncertain. Germline V gene sequence: CDR1 SGHTA, CDR2 FQGNSA. Deletions cut 2 bases from V and 2 bases from J, with 13 bases between. The CDR3 is 15 residues long. CDR3 coding DNA: TGTGCCAGCAGCTTACAACCCCAGGTAGCCTACGAGCAGTACTTC. Its protein product is CASSLQPQVAYEQYF.

The V gene is TRBV10-1, the J gene TRBJ2-6; D not resolved. Per the germline V gene, CDR1 is WNHNN and CDR2 is SYGVQD (reference sequence). The V end was cut by 4 bases, the J end by 1 base, with 5 bases between. The CDR3 extends over 14 amino acids. In nucleotides, the CDR3 is TGCGCCAGCAGTGTGGAGTCTGGGGCCAACGTCCTGACTTTC. It translates to CASSVESGANVLTF.

This clonotype occurred many times. The chain couples TRBV6-1 to TRBJ1-4, with 8 bases aligning to TRBD1. The CDR3 has 16 residues. Germline values: CDR1 MNHNS, CDR2 SASEGT. Trimming cost V 6 bases and J 7 bases; bases outside gene matches: 13. CDR3: CASSSSGTGYAEKLFF. The CDR3 DNA reads TGTGCCAGCAGCTCCTCCGGGACAGGCTATGCTGAAAAACTGTTTTTT.